These T cell receptor beta chains were read from a single sample in a study of blood T cells in healthy people across ages. TCRdb re-analysed the 5' RACE reads in MiXCR, keeping a single row per CDR3 protein. The sample has around 700,000 distinct CDR3 sequences; 25% are singletons. These data are also associated with another study on T cells of mothers and their children.

Sequencing was performed on blood. These receptors were taken from a boy between 10 and 17 years old in good health. The CDR3 runs from the conserved cysteine through the conserved F or W. Fields, in order: clone size, CDR3 length, J gene, V gene, D gene, CDR3 DNA, CDR3 protein. D genes are given only for firm matches. Size tells how often a clone was seen (once, few, many) or the class of an expanded clone, and some rows leave it out.

NA	15	TRBJ2-7	TRBV4-1	TRBD2	TGCGCCAGCAGCCAAACTAGCGGGGCTCACTACGAGCAGTACTTC	CASSQTSGAHYEQYF
once	15	TRBJ2-1	TRBV10-3	NA	TGTGCCATCAGTGTCTCCAGGGAAGTGGACAATGAGCAGTTCTTC	CAISVSREVDNEQFF
NA	15	TRBJ2-1	TRBV5-1	TRBD2	TGCGCCAGCAGGGCCGGGACTAGCGGGAGCAGTGAGCAGTTCTTC	CASRAGTSGSSEQFF
NA	12	TRBJ2-5	TRBV2	NA	TGTGCCAGCAGTGATAACGTGGAGACCCAGTACTTC	CASSDNVETQYF
NA	15	TRBJ2-7	TRBV7-9	TRBD1	TGTGCCAGCAGCCCCTATGTAACAGGGGCCTACGAGCAGTACTTC	CASSPYVTGAYEQYF
NA	12	TRBJ2-2	TRBV20-1	TRBD1	TGCAGTGCTGGGACAGGGTCCGGGGAGCTGTTTTTT	CSAGTGSGELFF
NA	16	TRBJ2-5	TRBV10-3	TRBD2	TGTGCCATCAGCCCCGGGACTAGCGGCCAACAAGAGACCCAGTACTTC	CAISPGTSGQQETQYF
NA	16	TRBJ2-3	TRBV5-1	TRBD2	TGCGCCAGCAGCTTGGCACTAGCGGGAGTCCCAGATACGCAGTATTTT	CASSLALAGVPDTQYF
NA	14	TRBJ2-1	TRBV27	TRBD1	TGTGCCAGCAGTTCCGGGACAGGGGGCGTTGAGCAGTTCTTC	CASSSGTGGVEQFF
few	14	TRBJ2-5	TRBV28	NA	TGTGCCAGCAGTGAAGACAGCTCCCAAGAGACCCAGTACTTC	CASSEDSSQETQYF
few	14	TRBJ2-3	TRBV24-1	NA	TGTGCCACCAGTGATTTCGCAGGGGCAGATACGCAGTATTTT	CATSDFAGADTQYF
few	16	TRBJ2-5	TRBV5-1	NA	TGCGCCAGCAGCTTGTGGTATCGGCCAGGCGAGGAGACCCAGTACTTC	CASSLWYRPGEETQYF
NA	15	TRBJ2-1	TRBV7-6	NA	TGTGCCAGCAGCTCAACCCCGGAAAGCTTCAATGAGCAGTTCTTC	CASSSTPESFNEQFF
many	12	TRBJ2-2	TRBV6-5	NA	TGTGCCAGCAGTGTAAGAACCGGGGAGCTGTTTTTT	CASSVRTGELFF
few	15	TRBJ2-5	TRBV7-7	NA	TGTGCTAGCAGCCGGGACCACGGGGTGGGAGAGACCCAGTACTTC	CASSRDHGVGETQYF
NA	12	TRBJ2-3	TRBV29-1	NA	TGCAGCGTTGACCGGGCCACAGATACGCAGTATTTT	CSVDRATDTQYF
few	12	TRBJ2-5	TRBV7-3	TRBD1	TGTGCCAGCAGCCACCCCGGGACAGGGACATTCTTC	CASSHPGTGTFF
NA	14	TRBJ2-7	TRBV18	TRBD2	TGTGCCAGCTCACAAGGACTAGCGGGAGCCGAGCAGTACTTC	CASSQGLAGAEQYF
once	15	TRBJ1-2	TRBV7-9	TRBD1	TGTGCCAGCAGCTTCACAGGGGCCTCTAACTATGGCTACACCTTC	CASSFTGASNYGYTF
once	12	TRBJ2-1	TRBV12-3/TRBV12-4	NA	TGTGCCAGCAGTTACCAGGGGCATGAGCAGTTCTTC	CASSYQGHEQFF
few	14	TRBJ1-1	TRBV20-1	NA	TGCAGTGCTAGAGATCTGACAGGCCCGATTGAAGCTTTCTTT	CSARDLTGPIEAFF
NA	13	TRBJ2-3	TRBV5-1	TRBD2	TGCGCCAGCAGGACTAGCGGGGTAGATACGCAGTATTTT	CASRTSGVDTQYF
few	12	TRBJ1-5	TRBV2	NA	TGTGCCAGCAAAGCGGGAAATCAGCCCCAGCATTTT	CASKAGNQPQHF